This T cell receptor (beta chain) emerged from a study of T cell repertoires in cytomegalovirus infection. About the study: The authors used CMV epitopes that were HLA-C-restricted (recently identified) and HLA-B-restricted (well studied). A matching HLA type, together with CMV infection, was signaled by public TCR beta signatures. Study-wide results and caveats: Clonotypes of TCR beta that were HLA-C-restricted and CMV-specific dominated the ex vivo response. CMV carriers with the relevant HLA were identified by cumulative public TCR beta family frequency.

TCRdb ran MiXCR on the reads and lists one entry per CDR3 protein. The data hold 570,000 or so distinct CDR3 sequences, with about 39% observed a single time. As to this clonotype: Its antigen is as yet unknown.

Deletions cut 7 bases from V and 4 bases from J, with 11 bases between. The CDR3 consists of 13 residues. Sample: cultured PBMCs, taken from culture after CMV antigen stimulation. This chain links TRBV12-3 or TRBV12-4 with TRBJ1-3; D remains unclear. This TCR came from a human donor in good health (CMV status not recorded). Some clones in this sample may be carry-over from other donors' samples. The CDR3 nucleotides are TGTGCCAGCAACTCCGACCGCGGAAACACCATATATTTT. Its translation is CASNSDRGNTIYF.